What follows is one T cell receptor beta chain and its context. The antigen is undetermined. V lost 8 bases and J lost 2, with 10 bases in between. The CDR3 totals 12 residues. The germline V gene encodes CDR1 LNHDA and CDR2 SQIVND (reference sequence). This sample is drawn from a study of OX40 agonist ivuxolimab in advanced cancers. Study at large: Participants, 82.7% male, averaged approximately 65 years of age, ranging from roughly 20 to 85. Two cutaneous melanoma patients and one hepatocellular carcinoma patient, three in all, had partial responses. Study observations and caveats: Normalized T-cell clonal expansion was also low in some nonresponders.

TCRdb's copy holds only in-frame clones and misses some; the assay was immunoSEQ multiplex PCR. The data contain 57,000 or so clones, more than 85% of them singletons. The TCR was taken from an adult with an advanced solid tumor such as melanoma, head and neck, liver or kidney cancer. V and J are TRBV19 and TRBJ2-7; possibly TRBD2 for D (6 bases). The sequencing here drew on CD4+ or CD8+ T cells sorted from blood, taken in a trial of the OX40 agonist ivuxolimab. The DNA of the CDR3 is TGTGCCAGTTCGGGAGCTCCCTACGAGCAGTACTTC. It specifies CASSGAPYEQYF.